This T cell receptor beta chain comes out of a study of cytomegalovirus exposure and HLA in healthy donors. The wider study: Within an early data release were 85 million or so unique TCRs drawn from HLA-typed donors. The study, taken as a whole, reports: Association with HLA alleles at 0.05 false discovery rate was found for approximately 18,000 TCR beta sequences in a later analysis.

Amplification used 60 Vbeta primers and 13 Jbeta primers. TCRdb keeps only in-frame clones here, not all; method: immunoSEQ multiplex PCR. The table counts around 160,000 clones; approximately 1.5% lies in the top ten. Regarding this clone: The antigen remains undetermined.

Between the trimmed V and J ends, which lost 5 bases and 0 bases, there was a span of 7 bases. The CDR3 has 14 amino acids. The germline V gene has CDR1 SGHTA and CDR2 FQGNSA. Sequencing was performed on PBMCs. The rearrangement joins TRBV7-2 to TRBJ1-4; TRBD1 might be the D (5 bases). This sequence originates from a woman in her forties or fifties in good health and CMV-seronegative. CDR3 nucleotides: TGTGCCAGCAGCCCAGGGACAACTAATGAAAAACTGTTTTTT. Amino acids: CASSPGTTNEKLFF.